A single sample gave rise to the 23 T cell receptor beta chains below, sequenced in a study of OX40 agonist ivuxolimab in advanced cancers. Only in-frame clones appear in the TCRdb table, and some are missing; sequencing was by immunoSEQ multiplex PCR. This table has approximately 60,000 clones, about 93% appearing once. The sequencing here drew on CD4+ or CD8+ T cells sorted from blood, taken in a trial of the OX40 agonist ivuxolimab. Every receptor here comes from an adult with an advanced solid tumor such as melanoma, head and neck, liver or kidney cancer.

The V call is TRBV10-1, the J call TRBJ2-7; 8 bases map to TRBD1. Germline trimming cut 0 bases from V and 6 bases from J; bases unmatched to any gene: 4. Germline V lookup: CDR1 WNHNN, CDR2 SYGVQD (reference sequence). CDR3 length equals 14 residues. The DNA of the CDR3 is TGCGCCAGCAGTGAGTCGTGGACAGGGAGCGAGCAGTACTTC. Amino acid sequence: CASSESWTGSEQYF.

The chain couples TRBV7-3 to TRBJ1-1; D is undetermined. Trimming left V 4 bases short and J 9 bases short, with 12 bases between. CDR3 size: 12 residues. Germline V gene sequence: CDR1 SGHTA, CDR2 FQGTGA. The DNA of the CDR3 is TGTGCCAGCAGCTCTGAGCCTCCACAAGCTTTCTTT. The encoded protein is CASSSEPPQAFF.

V gene TRBV28 combines with J gene TRBJ2-1, with D uncertain. V was clipped by 2 bases and J by 2 bases, with 10 bases between them. This CDR3 is built from 15 residues. Per the germline V gene, CDR1 is MDHEN and CDR2 is SYDVKM. CDR3 DNA sequence: TGTGCCAGCAGTTTAATCCAGTTAGCCTACAATGAGCAGTTCTTC. Its translation: CASSLIQLAYNEQFF.

The chain combines TRBV28 with TRBJ2-7, with 8 bases identical to TRBD2. Germline lookup yields CDR1 MDHEN and CDR2 SYDVKM. Losses at the gene ends were 4 bases for V and 2 bases for J; bases not matched to a gene: 7. This CDR3 is built from 15 residues. This CDR3 is CASSSRLAPAYEQYF. The CDR3 nucleotides read TGTGCCAGCAGTTCGCGACTAGCGCCAGCCTACGAGCAGTACTTC.

Comments on this clone: A junction end diverges from the germline sequence, so it may reflect a read error. The chain is built from TRBV11-3 and TRBJ2-1, with 7 bases fitting TRBD1. CDR1 SGHNT and CDR2 YENEEA come from the germline V gene. The CDR3 has 11 residues. The CDR3: CASSLVTGQIF. Written as DNA, the CDR3 is TGTGCCAGCAGCTTAGTGACGGGACAGATCTTC. The full variable domain, in which reference TRBV11-3 and TRBJ2-1 provide the parts outside the CDR3, is EAGVVQSPRYKIIEKKQPVAFWCNPISGHNTLYWYLQNLGQGPELLIRYENEEAVDDSQLPKDRFSAERLKGVDSTLKIQPAELGDSAVYLCASSLVTGQIFGPGTRLTVL.

The chain combines TRBV4-3 with TRBJ2-1; D gene ambiguous. CDR3 size: 14 residues. With 4 bases removed from V and 7 bases from J, the gap between germline ends came to 14 bases. In germline, CDR1 is LGHNA, CDR2 YSLEER. The CDR3 sequence is CASSPRWMGNEQFF. In DNA form, the CDR3 reads TGCGCCAGCAGCCCCCGGTGGATGGGGAATGAGCAGTTCTTC.

The chain carries TRBV5-6 and TRBJ1-5; D ambiguous. V was trimmed by 0 bases and J by 1 base, leaving 5 bases between them. The CDR3 consists of 14 residues. Per the germline V gene, CDR1 is SGHDT and CDR2 is YYEEEE. The CDR3 DNA sequence: TGTGCCAGCAGCTTGGTAGGGAGCAATCAGCCCCAGCATTTT. Translated, it gives CASSLVGSNQPQHF.

The rearrangement uses TRBV5-1 and TRBJ2-2, with 12 bases fitting TRBD2. V gave up 0 bases and J gave up 5 bases; unmatched junction bases: 8. CDR1 and CDR2 (germline): SGHRS, YFSETQ. The CDR3 has 18 amino acids. The CDR3, as DNA: TGCGCCAGCAGCTTGGGTAGACTAGCGGGAGATGGAACCGGGGAGCTGTTTTTT. Translation gives CASSLGRLAGDGTGELFF.

The rearrangement joins TRBV28 to TRBJ2-7; D not certain. V dropped 2 bases and J dropped 2 bases, with 16 bases sitting between them. Looked up from germline, CDR1 is MDHEN and CDR2 is SYDVKM. The CDR3 contains 16 residues. CDR3 sequence: CASSLGWADPTYEQYF. CDR3 DNA sequence: TGTGCCAGCAGTTTAGGTTGGGCAGACCCCACCTACGAGCAGTACTTC.

The rearrangement links TRBV4-3 to TRBJ2-1; 9 bases fit TRBD1. Germline V gene lookup returns CDR1 LGHNA and CDR2 YSLEER. CDR3 size: 15 residues. V lost 2 bases to trimming and J lost 9 bases; unmatched junction nucleotides: 8. This CDR3 is CASSQRTGVSGEQFF. The CDR3 nucleotides are TGCGCCAGCAGCCAACGGACAGGGGTGAGTGGTGAGCAGTTCTTC.

The chain combines TRBV5-6 with TRBJ1-1; maybe TRBD1 (5 bases). V was trimmed by 2 bases and J by 5 bases, leaving 16 bases between them. The CDR3 runs 15 residues. CDR1 is SGHDT, CDR2 YYEEEE, per germline. Here the CDR3 DNA reads TGTGCCAGCAGCTTCCATGAGAAGGGGAGGACTGAAGCTTTCTTT. Its protein is CASSFHEKGRTEAFF.

The genes are TRBV27 and TRBJ2-5; D remains ambiguous. This CDR3 is built from 13 residues. The V gene lost 4 bases and the J gene lost 0 bases, with 6 bases spanning the gap. Germline V lookup: CDR1 MNHEY, CDR2 SMNVEV (reference sequence). Here the CDR3 DNA reads TGTGCCAGCAGTTCCCTCTACCAAGAGACCCAGTACTTC. Its protein is CASSSLYQETQYF.

V gene TRBV13 combines with J gene TRBJ1-3; no definite D call. V gave up 4 bases and J gave up 1 base, with 8 bases separating them. Germline V gene data show CDR1 as PRHDT and CDR2 as FYEKMQ (reference sequence). The CDR3 is 14 residues long. CDR3 nucleotide sequence: TGTGCCAGCAGCTATAGGAGTTCTGGAAACACCATATATTTT. Its translation: CASSYRSSGNTIYF.

This chain connects TRBV9 to TRBJ1-1, with D uncertain. The V gene's germline CDR1 is SGDLS and CDR2 YYNGEE. Between the trimmed V and J ends, which lost 0 bases and 0 bases, there was a span of 9 bases. CDR3 size: 15 residues. The CDR3 bases are TGTGCCAGCAGCGTAGGAAGGTACTTGAACACTGAAGCTTTCTTT. This codes for CASSVGRYLNTEAFF. Together with reference TRBV9 and TRBJ1-1, the CDR3 gives the full variable domain: DSGVTQTPKHLITATGQRVTLRCSPRSGDLSVYWYQQSLDQGLQFLIQYYNGEERAKGNILERFSAQQFPDLHSELNLSSLELGDSALYFCASSVGRYLNTEAFFGQGTRLTVV.

The CDR3 reads CASSPGWAVTDTQYF. CDR3 nucleotide sequence: TGCGCCAGCAGCCCGGGGTGGGCCGTCACAGATACGCAGTATTTT. The rearrangement links TRBV5-1 to TRBJ2-3, with a weak D call TRBD2 (5 bases). V lost 4 bases to trimming and J lost 2 bases, with 14 bases between them. Germline V gene lookup returns CDR1 SGHRS and CDR2 YFSETQ. The CDR3 spans 15 residues.

CDR3 in amino acids: CASSPGVAGGRNEQFF. The CDR3 nucleotides are TGTGCCAGCAGCCCCGGGGTAGCGGGAGGGCGGAATGAGCAGTTCTTC. This rearrangement joins TRBV7-8 to TRBJ2-1, with 11 nucleotides matching TRBD2. There are 16 residues in the CDR3. CDR1 is SGHVS, CDR2 FQNEAQ, per germline. V trimming: 5 bases; J trimming: 7 bases; junction bases outside the gene matches: 10.

The J gene is TRBJ2-7, the V gene TRBV7-8; TRBD2 matches 11 bases. With 1 base clipped from V and 4 bases from J, the junction kept 0 bases outside the gene matches. In germline, CDR1 is SGHVS, CDR2 FQNEAQ. The CDR3 covers 14 residues. The CDR3 loop reads CASSLGLAGYEQYF. CDR3 sequence (DNA): TGTGCCAGCAGCTTAGGACTAGCGGGGTACGAGCAGTACTTC.

The chain combines TRBV27 with TRBJ2-2; D ambiguous. Germline CDR1 is MNHEY and CDR2 is SMNVEV (reference sequence). The CDR3 covers 14 residues. V was pared by 5 bases and J by 3 bases, with 10 bases between. The CDR3 DNA reads TGTGCCAGCAGTGATTTGAGAGACACCGGGGAGCTGTTTTTT. This gives the protein CASSDLRDTGELFF.

In this sample, this clone turned up once. The chain combines TRBV7-8 with TRBJ1-3, with TRBD1 matching 9 bases. The CDR3 loop spans 16 amino acids. J gave up 2 bases and V 7 bases, and 9 bases lay outside the gene matches. From germline, CDR1 is SGHVS and CDR2 FQNEAQ. The CDR3 DNA follows: TGTGCCAGCACCCGAGAACGGACAGGGGCTGGAAACACCATATATTTT. It yields the protein CASTRERTGAGNTIYF.

The chain recombines TRBV28 with TRBJ1-4, with TRBD1 identical over 9 bases. The CDR3 has 15 amino acids. Looked up from germline, CDR1 is MDHEN and CDR2 is SYDVKM. V lost 10 bases to trimming and J lost 0 bases; unmatched junction nucleotides: 6. The CDR3 is CATHRGLSTNEKLFF. For the CDR3, the DNA is TGTGCCACCCACAGGGGGCTCTCAACTAATGAAAAACTGTTTTTT.

This clone was observed a few times. J is TRBJ1-5 and V is TRBV2; no firm D call. The V end was cut by 3 bases, the J end by 0 bases, with 0 bases between. This CDR3 is built from 12 residues. Germline lookup yields CDR1 SNHLY and CDR2 FYNNEI. The CDR3 sequence is CASSDSNQPQHF. The CDR3 DNA is TGTGCCAGCAGTGATAGCAATCAGCCCCAGCATTTT.

This rearrangement joins TRBV7-7 to TRBJ2-2, with a weak D call TRBD2 (6 bases). From germline, CDR1 is SSHAT and CDR2 FNYEAQ (reference sequence). The CDR3 is 16 residues long. In DNA, the CDR3 is TGTGCTGCACCCGGGACTCCTGATCTGTTCACCGGGGAGCTGTTTTTT. Amino acids: CAAPGTPDLFTGELFF.

The gene calls are TRBV27 and TRBJ2-1; D is tentatively TRBD1 or TRBD2 (5 bases each). V dropped 2 bases and J dropped 9 bases, with 11 bases sitting between them. Germline loops: CDR1 MNHEY, CDR2 SMNVEV (reference sequence). The CDR3 contains 13 residues. CDR3 protein: CASSLLGGGEQFF. DNA for the CDR3: TGTGCCAGCAGTTTACTTGGGGGTGGTGAGCAGTTCTTC.